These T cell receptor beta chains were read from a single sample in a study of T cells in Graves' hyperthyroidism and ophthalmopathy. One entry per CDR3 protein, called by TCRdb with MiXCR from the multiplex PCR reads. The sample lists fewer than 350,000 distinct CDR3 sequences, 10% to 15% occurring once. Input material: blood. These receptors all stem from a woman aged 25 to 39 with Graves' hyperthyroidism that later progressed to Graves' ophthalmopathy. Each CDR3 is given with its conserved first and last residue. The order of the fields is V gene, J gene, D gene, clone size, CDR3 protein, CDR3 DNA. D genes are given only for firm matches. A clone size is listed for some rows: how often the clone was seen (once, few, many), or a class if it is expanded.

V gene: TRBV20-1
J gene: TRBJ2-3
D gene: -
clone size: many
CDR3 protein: CSARDRRGEAGTDTQYF
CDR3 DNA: TGCAGTGCTAGAGATCGGAGAGGGGAAGCCGGCACAGATACGCAGTATTTT

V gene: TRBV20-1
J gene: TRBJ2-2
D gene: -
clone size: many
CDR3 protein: CSAREPRGVGELFF
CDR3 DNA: TGCAGTGCTAGAGAGCCCAGGGGGGTCGGGGAGCTGTTTTTT

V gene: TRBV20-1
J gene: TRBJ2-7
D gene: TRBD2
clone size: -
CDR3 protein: CSAGTTLAEQYF
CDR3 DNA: TGCAGTGCAGGGACTACTTTGGCCGAGCAGTACTTC

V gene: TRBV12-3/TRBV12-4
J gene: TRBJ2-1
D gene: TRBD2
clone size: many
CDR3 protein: CASSLAGLGTSGRRGEQFF
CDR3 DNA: TGTGCCAGCAGTTTAGCCGGCTTAGGGACTAGCGGGAGGAGGGGGGAGCAGTTCTTC

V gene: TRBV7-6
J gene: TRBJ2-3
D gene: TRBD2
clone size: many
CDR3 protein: CASSFRSGREGMTRDTQYF
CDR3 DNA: TGTGCCAGCAGCTTTAGGTCCGGGCGGGAGGGCATGACGAGAGATACGCAGTATTTT

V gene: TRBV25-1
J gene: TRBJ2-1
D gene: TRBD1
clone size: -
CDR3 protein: CASSDSGGSRNEQFF
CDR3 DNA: TGTGCCAGCAGTGATTCAGGGGGCTCCAGAAATGAGCAGTTCTTC

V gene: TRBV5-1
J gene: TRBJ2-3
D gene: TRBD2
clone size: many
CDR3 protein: CASSTHGVAGTDTQYF
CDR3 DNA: TGCGCCAGCAGCACCCACGGAGTAGCGGGAACAGATACGCAGTATTTT

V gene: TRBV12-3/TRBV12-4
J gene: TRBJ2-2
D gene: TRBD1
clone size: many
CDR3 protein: CASSKDRVGTGELFF
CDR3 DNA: TGTGCCAGCAGTAAGGACAGGGTTGGGACCGGGGAGCTGTTTTTT

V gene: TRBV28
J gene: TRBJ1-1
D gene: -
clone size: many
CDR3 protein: CASSPMGTEAFF
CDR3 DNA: TGTGCCAGCAGTCCTATGGGGACTGAAGCTTTCTTT

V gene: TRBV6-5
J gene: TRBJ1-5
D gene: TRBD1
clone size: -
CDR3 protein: CASSYSGQGDQPQHF
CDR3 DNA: TGTGCCAGCAGTTACTCTGGCCAGGGGGATCAGCCCCAGCATTTT

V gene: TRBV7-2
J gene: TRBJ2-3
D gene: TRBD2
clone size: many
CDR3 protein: CASSAQEAGAGATQYF
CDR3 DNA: TGTGCCAGCAGCGCCCAGGAAGCGGGAGCTGGGGCTACGCAGTATTTT

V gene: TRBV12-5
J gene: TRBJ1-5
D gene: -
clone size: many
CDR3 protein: CASGYDSNQPQHF
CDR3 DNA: TGTGCTAGTGGTTACGATAGCAATCAGCCCCAGCATTTT

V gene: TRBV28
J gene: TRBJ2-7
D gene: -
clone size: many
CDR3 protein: CATTGTPTYEQYF
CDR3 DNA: TGTGCCACCACCGGGACCCCTACCTACGAGCAGTACTTC

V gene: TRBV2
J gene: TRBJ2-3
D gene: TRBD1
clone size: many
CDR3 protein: CASSRTTGQGLTDTQYF
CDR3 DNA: TGTGCCAGCAGCCGGACCACGGGACAGGGGTTGACAGATACGCAGTATTTT

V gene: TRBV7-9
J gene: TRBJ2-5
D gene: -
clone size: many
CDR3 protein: CASSRGTVETQYF
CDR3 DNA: TGTGCCAGCAGCCGGGGGACAGTGGAGACCCAGTACTTC

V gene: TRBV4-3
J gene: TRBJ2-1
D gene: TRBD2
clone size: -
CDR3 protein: CASSHRTSTNEQFF
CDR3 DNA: TGCGCCAGCAGCCATAGGACTAGCACAAATGAGCAGTTCTTC

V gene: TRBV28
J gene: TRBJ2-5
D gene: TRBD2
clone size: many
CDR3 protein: CASSPPGLAGGPKGTQYF
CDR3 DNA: TGTGCCAGCAGTCCTCCGGGACTAGCGGGAGGTCCAAAAGGGACCCAGTACTTC

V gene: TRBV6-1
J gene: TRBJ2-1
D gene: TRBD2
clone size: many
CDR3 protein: CASRASLAVSALYNEQFF
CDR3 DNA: TGTGCCAGCAGGGCTTCCCTAGCGGTCTCCGCCCTTTACAATGAGCAGTTCTTC

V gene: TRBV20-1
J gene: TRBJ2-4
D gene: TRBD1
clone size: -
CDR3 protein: CSARDGTGLYQNIQYF
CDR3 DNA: TGCAGTGCTAGAGACGGGACAGGGTTATATCAAAACATTCAGTACTTC

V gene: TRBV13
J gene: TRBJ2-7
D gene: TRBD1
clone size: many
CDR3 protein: CASSLGRDRASYEQYF
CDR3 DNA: TGTGCCAGCAGCTTAGGCCGGGACAGGGCCTCCTACGAGCAGTACTTC

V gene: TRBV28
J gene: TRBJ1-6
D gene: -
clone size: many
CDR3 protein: CASSLAGGGSNSPLHF
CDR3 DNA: TGTGCCAGCAGTTTAGCCGGGGGGGGTAGCAATTCACCCCTCCACTTT

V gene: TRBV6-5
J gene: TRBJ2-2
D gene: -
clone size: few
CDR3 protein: CASSYRGLTGELFF
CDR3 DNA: TGTGCCAGCAGTTACCGGGGGCTTACCGGGGAGCTGTTTTTT

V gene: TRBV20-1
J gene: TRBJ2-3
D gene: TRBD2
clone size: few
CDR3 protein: CSARVAGVADTQYF
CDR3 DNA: TGCAGTGCTAGAGTTGCGGGGGTGGCAGATACGCAGTATTTT

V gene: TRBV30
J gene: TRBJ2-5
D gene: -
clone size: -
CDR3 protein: CAFLTPGTFRAETQYF
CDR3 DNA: TGTGCCTTCCTCACCCCCGGTACTTTTAGAGCGGAGACCCAGTACTTC

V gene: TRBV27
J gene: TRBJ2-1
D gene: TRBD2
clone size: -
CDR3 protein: CASSPSHSGLGDEQFF
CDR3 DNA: TGTGCCAGCAGTCCCTCTCATAGCGGGCTTGGGGATGAGCAGTTCTTC

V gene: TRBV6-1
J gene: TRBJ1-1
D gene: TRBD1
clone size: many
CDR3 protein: CASSAGQGGRAFF
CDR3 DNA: TGTGCCAGCAGTGCGGGACAGGGGGGAAGAGCTTTCTTT

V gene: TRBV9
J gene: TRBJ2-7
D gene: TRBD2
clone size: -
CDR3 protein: CASSVEGRLAGGEQYF
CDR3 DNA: TGTGCCAGCAGCGTAGAAGGAAGGCTAGCGGGAGGCGAGCAGTACTTC

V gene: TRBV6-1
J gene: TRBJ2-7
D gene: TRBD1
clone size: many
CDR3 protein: CASILSPVRGQYEQYF
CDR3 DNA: TGTGCCAGCATTCTATCCCCCGTTAGGGGGCAGTACGAGCAGTACTTC

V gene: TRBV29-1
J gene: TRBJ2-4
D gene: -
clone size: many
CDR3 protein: CSVEGGGPQNIQYF
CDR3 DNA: TGCAGCGTTGAAGGTGGAGGGCCCCAAAACATTCAGTACTTC

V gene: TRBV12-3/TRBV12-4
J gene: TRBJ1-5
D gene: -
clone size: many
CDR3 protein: CASSLDTNQPQHF
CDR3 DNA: TGTGCCAGCAGTTTAGACACGAATCAGCCCCAGCATTTT

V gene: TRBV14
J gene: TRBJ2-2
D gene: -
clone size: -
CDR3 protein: CASSQDGLSWTTGELFF
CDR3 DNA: TGTGCCAGCAGCCAAGACGGCCTGAGTTGGACCACCGGGGAGCTGTTTTTT

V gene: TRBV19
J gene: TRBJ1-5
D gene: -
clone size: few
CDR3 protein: CASSVPPGRNQPQHF
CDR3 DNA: TGTGCCAGTTCCGTCCCCCCAGGGCGCAATCAGCCCCAGCATTTT

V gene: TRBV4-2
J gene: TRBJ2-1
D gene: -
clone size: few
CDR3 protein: CASSQVIPLGNEQFF
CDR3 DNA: TGTGCCAGCAGCCAAGTAATCCCTCTAGGCAATGAGCAGTTCTTC

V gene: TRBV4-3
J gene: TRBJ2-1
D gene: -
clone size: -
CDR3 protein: CASSQDWDLWDEQFF
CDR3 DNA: TGCGCCAGCAGCCAAGATTGGGATTTGTGGGATGAGCAGTTCTTC

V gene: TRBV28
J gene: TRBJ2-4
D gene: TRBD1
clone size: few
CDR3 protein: CASTPGTVKAKNIQYF
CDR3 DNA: TGTGCCAGCACCCCCGGGACAGTAAAAGCCAAAAACATTCAGTACTTC

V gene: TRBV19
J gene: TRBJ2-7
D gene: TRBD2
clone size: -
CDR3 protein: CATRVSSGSGVQYF
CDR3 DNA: TGTGCCACACGCGTGAGTAGCGGGAGTGGGGTGCAGTACTTC

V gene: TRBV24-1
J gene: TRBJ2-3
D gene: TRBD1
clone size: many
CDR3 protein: CATSDPGTVTDTQYF
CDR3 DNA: TGTGCCACCAGTGATCCGGGGACAGTCACAGATACGCAGTATTTT

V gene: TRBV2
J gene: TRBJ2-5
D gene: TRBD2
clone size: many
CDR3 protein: CASSATSGRQETQYF
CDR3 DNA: TGTGCCAGCAGTGCGACTAGCGGGAGGCAAGAGACCCAGTACTTC

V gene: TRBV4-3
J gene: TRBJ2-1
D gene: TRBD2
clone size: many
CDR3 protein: CASSLHPTSGTYNEQFF
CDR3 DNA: TGCGCCAGCAGCCTCCATCCGACTAGCGGGACCTACAATGAGCAGTTCTTC

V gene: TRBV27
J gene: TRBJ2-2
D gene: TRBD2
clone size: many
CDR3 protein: CASSLLAGVTTGELFF
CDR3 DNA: TGTGCCAGCAGTTTACTAGCGGGAGTCACCACCGGGGAGCTGTTTTTT

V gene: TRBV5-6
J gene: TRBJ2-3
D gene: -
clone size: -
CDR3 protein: CASSLLATDTQYF
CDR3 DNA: TGTGCCAGCAGCTTGCTGGCCACAGATACGCAGTATTTT

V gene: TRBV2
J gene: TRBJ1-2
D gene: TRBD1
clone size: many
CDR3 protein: CASSATGGGTF
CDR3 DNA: TGTGCCAGCAGTGCTACAGGGGGTGGCACCTTC

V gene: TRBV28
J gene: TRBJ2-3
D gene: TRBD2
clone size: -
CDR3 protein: CASSTPGLAGGSFGTDTQYF
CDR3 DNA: TGTGCCAGCAGCACCCCGGGACTAGCGGGGGGAAGTTTTGGGACAGATACGCAGTATTTT

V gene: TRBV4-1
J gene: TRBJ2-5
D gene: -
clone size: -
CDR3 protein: CASSQDIGGPGVWETQYF
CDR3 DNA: TGCGCCAGCAGCCAAGATATCGGGGGCCCAGGGGTCTGGGAGACCCAGTACTTC

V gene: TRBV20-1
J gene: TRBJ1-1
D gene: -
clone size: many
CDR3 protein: CSALGNTEAFF
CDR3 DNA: TGCAGTGCTCTGGGGAACACTGAAGCTTTCTTT

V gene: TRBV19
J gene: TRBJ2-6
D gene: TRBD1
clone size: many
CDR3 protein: CASRDRLSGANVLTF
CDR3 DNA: TGTGCCAGCCGGGACAGACTCTCTGGGGCCAACGTCCTGACTTTC

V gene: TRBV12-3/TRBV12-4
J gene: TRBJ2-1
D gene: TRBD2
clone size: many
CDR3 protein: CASTLLAGDNEQFF
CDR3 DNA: TGTGCCAGCACTCTCTTGGCGGGAGACAATGAGCAGTTCTTC

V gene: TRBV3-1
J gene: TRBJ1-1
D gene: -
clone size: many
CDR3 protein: CASSQAEGFTEAFF
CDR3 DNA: TGTGCCAGCAGCCAAGCGGAGGGATTTACTGAAGCTTTCTTT

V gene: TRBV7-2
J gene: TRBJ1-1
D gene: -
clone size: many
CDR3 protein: CASSLGSRKNTEAFF
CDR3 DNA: TGTGCCAGCAGCTTAGGGTCCAGAAAGAACACTGAAGCTTTCTTT

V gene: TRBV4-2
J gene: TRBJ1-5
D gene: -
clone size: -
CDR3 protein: CASSQDKGLGQPQHF
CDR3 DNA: TGTGCCAGCAGCCAAGATAAGGGGTTAGGACAGCCCCAGCATTTT

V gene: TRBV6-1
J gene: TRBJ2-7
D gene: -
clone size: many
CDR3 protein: CASSEYSVPYEQYF
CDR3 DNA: TGTGCCAGCAGTGAATACAGCGTTCCCTACGAGCAGTACTTC

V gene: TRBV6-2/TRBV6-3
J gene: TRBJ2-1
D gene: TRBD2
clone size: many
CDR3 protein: CASSPRRERDHEQFF
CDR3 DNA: TGTGCCAGCAGCCCACGGCGGGAGAGGGACCATGAGCAGTTCTTC

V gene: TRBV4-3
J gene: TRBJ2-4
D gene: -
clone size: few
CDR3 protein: CASSQEEGSNIQYF
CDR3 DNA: TGCGCCAGCAGCCAAGAGGAAGGTTCGAACATTCAGTACTTC

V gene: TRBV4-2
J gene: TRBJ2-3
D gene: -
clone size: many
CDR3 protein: CASSLDGSSTDTQYF
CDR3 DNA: TGTGCCAGCAGCCTAGACGGGTCTAGCACAGATACGCAGTATTTT